This entry is about one T cell receptor beta chain. The antigen is undetermined. This sample stems from a study of cytomegalovirus exposure and HLA in healthy donors. Overall study results and limits: Overall, roughly 160 TCR beta chains were annotated as cytomegalovirus-associated. Immune exposure information available was restricted to CMV serostatus.

Amplification used 60 Vbeta primers and 13 Jbeta primers. Measured with immunoSEQ multiplex PCR; TCRdb has only the in-frame clones, and not every one. This sample has 150,000 or so clones; roughly 70% occur once, and the top ten carry 6% to 7.5%. The sequenced sample consisted of PBMCs. The TCR sequence derives from a man in his forties in good health and CMV-seropositive.

CDR3 region: CASSPRDREYEQYF. The CDR3 DNA follows: TGTGCCAGCAGTCCCCGGGACAGGGAGTACGAGCAGTACTTC. J is TRBJ2-7 and V is TRBV27; 9 bases match TRBD1. This CDR3 spans 14 amino acids. V shed 5 bases and J 4 bases; nucleotides not matched to a gene: 6. CDR1 is MNHEY and CDR2 is SMNVEV in the germline V gene (reference sequence).